What follows describes a single T cell receptor beta chain. Its specificity is unknown. The sample belongs to a study of cytomegalovirus exposure and HLA in healthy donors. Study details: Around 85 million unique TCRs from HLA-typed donors were held in an early data release. Broader study findings: Apart from CMV serostatus, no immune exposure information was available.

All donors participated as healthy donors of bone marrow. Researchers ran the PCR with 60 Vbeta and 13 Jbeta primers. Authors' methods: In a later analysis, 80 million to 100 million unique TCR beta chains included roughly 11 million shared by two or more donors. Profiled with immunoSEQ multiplex PCR; TCRdb holds only in-frame clones, not every one. That table gives V, J and clone size, and the DNA gave D and trimming. The sample contains approximately 120,000 clones, under 80% of which appear only once. Trimming at V came to 4 bases and at J to 7 bases, leaving 7 bases not matched to a gene. Germline V gene lookup returns CDR1 SGHRS and CDR2 YFSETQ. The CDR3 spans 16 residues.

The V gene is TRBV5-1, the J gene TRBJ2-2, with 13 bases matching TRBD2. This clonotype was sampled from a man aged 35 to 55 in good health and CMV-seropositive. The sequenced sample consisted of PBMCs. In DNA form, the CDR3 reads TGCGCCAGCAGCGCCTGGACTAGCGGGAGTATCGGGGAGCTGTTTTTT. It is translated as CASSAWTSGSIGELFF. Filled out from reference TRBV5-1 and TRBJ2-2, the complete variable domain reads KAGVTQTPRYLIKTRGQQVTLSCSPISGHRSVSWYQQTPGQGLQFLFEYFSETQRNKGNFPGRFSGRQFSNSRSEMNVSTLELGDSALYLCASSAWTSGSIGELFFGEGSRLTVL.